Each of the 32 T cell receptor beta chains below was sequenced from the same sample in a study of cytomegalovirus exposure and HLA in healthy donors. Profiled with immunoSEQ multiplex PCR; TCRdb holds only in-frame clones, not every one. The table has 70,000 to 75,000 clones, 85% to 95% seen once. Sequenced material: PBMCs. The receptors derive from a woman between 18 and 29 years old in good health and CMV-seropositive.

The chain links TRBV6-5 to TRBJ2-7; 8 bases are shared with TRBD2. This CDR3 is 13 amino acids long. Germline values: CDR1 MNHEY, CDR2 SVGAGI. With V trimmed by 2 bases and J by 7 bases, 4 bases remained unmatched. The CDR3 loop reads CASSYREGGEQYF. CDR3 nucleotides: TGTGCCAGCAGTTACCGGGAGGGAGGTGAGCAGTACTTC.

The chain links TRBV11-2 to TRBJ1-6, with D hard to call. Germline CDR1 reads SGHAT; CDR2 reads FQNNGV. This CDR3 is built from 15 residues. The V and J ends lost 3 bases and 5 bases respectively, with 11 bases between them. Written as DNA, the CDR3 is TGTGCCAGCAGCTTGAATATAGCAAATAATTCACCCCTCCACTTT. The encoded protein is CASSLNIANNSPLHF.

This chain connects TRBV4-1 to TRBJ1-3; D is unclear. CDR3 length equals 16 residues. Germline CDR1 and CDR2: MGHRA and YSYEKL. V lost 0 bases and J lost 0, with 9 bases in between. In DNA, the CDR3 is TGCGCCAGCAGCCAAGATTACCACAACTCTGGAAACACCATATATTTT. This sequence encodes CASSQDYHNSGNTIYF.

The V and J genes are TRBV5-6 and TRBJ2-5; 11 bases fit TRBD1. Losses at the gene ends were 4 bases for V and 3 bases for J; bases not matched to a gene: 14. The germline V gene encodes CDR1 SGHDT and CDR2 YYEEEE. CDR3 length: 18 amino acids. For the CDR3, the DNA is TGTGCCAGCAGCCGCGGGGACAGGGGGACCTTAGGGGAAGAGACCCAGTACTTC. Its translation: CASSRGDRGTLGEETQYF.

The chain is built from TRBV6-5 and TRBJ2-7; 13 bases fit TRBD2. Trimming removed 0 bases from V and 6 bases from J; junction bases left unmatched: 2. CDR1 and CDR2 (germline): MNHEY, SVGAGI. The CDR3 is 15 amino acids. The CDR3 reads CASSYSTSGRIEQYF. The CDR3 DNA follows: TGTGCCAGCAGTTACTCGACTAGCGGGAGGATCGAGCAGTACTTC.

The chain recombines TRBV30 with TRBJ2-7; 9 nucleotides align to TRBD1. With 4 bases clipped from V and 3 bases from J, the junction kept 1 base outside the gene matches. The CDR3 extends over 12 amino acids. The germline V gene has CDR1 GTSNPN and CDR2 SVGIG (reference sequence). The CDR3 nucleotides are TGTGCCTGGACGGGACAGGGCTACGAGCAGTACTTC. Translating it yields CAWTGQGYEQYF.

This chain links TRBV19 with TRBJ1-3; the match to TRBD1 covers 8 bases. The CDR3 is made up of 15 amino acids. Trimming cost V 9 bases and J 0 bases; bases outside gene matches: 7. The germline V gene has CDR1 LNHDA and CDR2 SQIVND (reference sequence). CDR3 loop: CASSTGASSGNTIYF. CDR3 sequence (DNA): TGTGCCAGCTCGACAGGGGCAAGCTCTGGAAACACCATATATTTT.

CDR3: CASSGGGPPRDEQYF. The CDR3 nucleotides are TGTGCCAGCAGTGGGGGGGGGCCGCCTCGGGACGAGCAGTACTTC. The chain employs TRBV27 and TRBJ2-7, with D perhaps TRBD2 (7 bases). The germline gives CDR1 MNHEY, CDR2 SMNVEV (reference sequence). The CDR3 covers 15 residues. The germline V and J ends were trimmed by 5 bases and 5 bases, with 19 bases remaining between them.

The chain links TRBV5-4 to TRBJ1-2; the D gene is possibly TRBD1 (5 bases). The CDR3 sequence is 13 residues long. From germline, CDR1 is SGHNT and CDR2 YYREEE (reference sequence). V was shortened by 0 bases and J by 6 bases, with 9 bases between the two germline ends. The CDR3 DNA follows: TGTGCCAGCAGCTTGGAAGGGGTGAATGGCTACACCTTC. Protein sequence: CASSLEGVNGYTF. The full variable domain, with the rest looked up from reference TRBV5-4 and TRBJ1-2, is ETGVTQSPTHLIKTRGQQVTLRCSSQSGHNTVSWYQQALGQGPQFIFQYYREEENGRGNFPPRFSGLQFPNYSSELNVNALELDDSALYLCASSLEGVNGYTFGSGTRLTVV.

The chain has TRBV30 and TRBJ2-7; 7 nucleotides line up with TRBD2. Trimming cost V 4 bases and J 0 bases; bases outside gene matches: 12. In germline, CDR1 is GTSNPN, CDR2 SVGIG (reference sequence). CDR3 length: 16 amino acids. The CDR3 coding sequence is TGTGCCTGGACTAAATGGGGGGAGGGTAGCTCCTACGAGCAGTACTTC. Translating it yields CAWTKWGEGSSYEQYF. The full variable domain, completed using reference TRBV30 and TRBJ2-7, is SQTIHQWPATLVQPVGSPLSLECTVEGTSNPNLYWYRQAAGRGLQLLFYSVGIGQISSEVPQNLSASRPQDRQFILSSKKLLLSDSGFYLCAWTKWGEGSSYEQYFGPGTRLTVT.

This clone was counted a single time. The chain combines TRBV27 with TRBJ2-1; D is perhaps TRBD2 (6 bases). This CDR3 is built from 14 residues. The germline V and J ends were trimmed by 5 bases and 1 base, with 9 bases remaining between them. CDR1 is MNHEY, CDR2 SMNVEV, per germline (reference sequence). Here the CDR3 DNA reads TGTGCCAGCAGTCCGGGGGTTTCCTACAATGAGCAGTTCTTC. This sequence encodes CASSPGVSYNEQFF.

A note on this clone: A junction boundary mismatches the germline segment, possibly from a read error. This chain links TRBV10-1 with TRBJ2-3, with 7 bases aligning to TRBD1. CDR1 is WNHNN, CDR2 SYGVQD, per germline (reference sequence). CDR3 length: 17 residues. This chain's CDR3 is CATSARSTGWPPDTQYF. The CDR3 nucleotides read TGCGCCACCAGTGCGCGGTCGACAGGGTGGCCGCCAGATACGCAGTATTTT.

The rearrangement joins TRBV2 to TRBJ1-4, with TRBD1 identical over 10 bases. In germline, CDR1 is SNHLY, CDR2 FYNNEI. This CDR3 comprises 16 residues. Trimming cost V 4 bases and J 8 bases; bases outside gene matches: 10. The CDR3 nucleotides are TGTGCCAGCAGTGGACAGGGGGCGATACATTCGGAAAAACTGTTTTTT. It codes for CASSGQGAIHSEKLFF.

The gene calls are TRBV30 and TRBJ2-3; the D is unclear. The germline V gene encodes CDR1 GTSNPN and CDR2 SVGIG (reference sequence). This CDR3 is 12 amino acids long. V shed 4 bases and J shed 4 bases, with 9 bases lying between them. The CDR3 spells CAWMAVPDTQYF. The CDR3, as DNA: TGTGCCTGGATGGCAGTACCAGATACGCAGTATTTT.

The rearrangement uses TRBV13 and TRBJ2-7, with D unclear. With 5 bases removed from V and 5 bases from J, the gap between germline ends came to 10 bases. Germline V CDR1 and CDR2: PRHDT, FYEKMQ (reference sequence). This CDR3 contains 12 residues. This chain's CDR3 is CASSILENEQYF. The CDR3 DNA follows: TGTGCCAGCAGCATCCTAGAAAACGAGCAGTACTTC.

This clone was seen just once. V and J are TRBV27 and TRBJ2-7, with TRBD1 matching over 10 bases. This CDR3 spans 16 amino acids. Trimming at V came to 5 bases and at J to 2 bases, leaving 9 bases not matched to a gene. Per germline, CDR1 MNHEY and CDR2 SMNVEV (reference sequence). The CDR3 DNA reads as TGTGCCAGCAGTCCCGTGCGGACAGGGGGTCCCTACGAGCAGTACTTC. Encoded protein: CASSPVRTGGPYEQYF.

The chain couples TRBV29-1 to TRBJ2-1; 11 nucleotides agree with TRBD2. Trimming removed 7 bases from V and 6 bases from J; junction bases left unmatched: 11. The CDR3 length is 15 residues. Germline CDR1 is SQVTM and CDR2 is ANQGSEA. The CDR3 DNA follows: TGCAGCGCTACCTGGACTAGCGGGTGGCCCAATGAGCAGTTCTTC. This gives the protein CSATWTSGWPNEQFF.

The chain has TRBV15 and TRBJ2-1; D may be TRBD2 (5 bases). V shed 0 bases and J shed 6 bases, with 9 bases lying between them. Germline loops: CDR1 LNHNV, CDR2 YYDKDF (reference sequence). The CDR3 is 14 residues long. CDR3 region: CATSRDLEGNEQFF. The DNA for the CDR3 is TGTGCCACCAGCAGAGACCTAGAGGGCAATGAGCAGTTCTTC.

V is TRBV2 and J is TRBJ1-3; possibly TRBD1 for D (5 bases). Trimming left V 11 bases short and J 0 bases short, with 17 bases between. The germline V gene has CDR1 SNHLY and CDR2 FYNNEI. This CDR3 region has 15 residues. As DNA, the CDR3 is TGTGCCTTACCGCGGGGGATCAGCTCTGGAAACACCATATATTTT. It translates to CALPRGISSGNTIYF.

This clone was detected only once. V and J are TRBV5-8 and TRBJ2-7, with 8 bases that match TRBD1. This CDR3 is 12 amino acids long. Germline assignment: CDR1 SGHTS and CDR2 YDEGEE. The junction had 5 bases not matched to a gene; V was cut back by 7 bases and J by 5 bases. The CDR3 protein is CASRARGHEQYF. The CDR3 DNA reads TGTGCCAGCCGGGCCAGGGGGCACGAGCAGTACTTC.

This chain uses TRBV5-1 with TRBJ1-2, with D tentatively TRBD1 (5 bases). The V end was cut by 1 base, the J end by 3 bases, with 13 bases between. This CDR3 has 15 amino acids. Germline CDR1 and CDR2: SGHRS and YFSETQ. The CDR3 DNA reads as TGCGCCAGCAGCTTGAGTTTCGGGGGTGACTATGGCTACACCTTC. Amino acid sequence: CASSLSFGGDYGYTF.

The chain has TRBV10-3 and TRBJ1-1; D perhaps matches TRBD1 (6 bases). CDR1 and CDR2 from the germline V gene are ENHRY and SYGVKD. The CDR3 has 15 amino acids. V lost 2 bases and J lost 1, with 11 bases in between. CDR3 bases: TGTGCCATCAGTGAGCTGGGACACGAGAACACTGAAGCTTTCTTT. This encodes CAISELGHENTEAFF.

The rearrangement links TRBV7-2 to TRBJ2-5, with 8 bases that match TRBD1. The V gene end was trimmed by 5 bases and the J gene end by 4 bases; junction bases not matched to a gene: 9. CDR1 and CDR2 (germline): SGHTA, FQGNSA. The CDR3 length is 15 residues. Here the CDR3 reads CASSRSGTGGETQYF. CDR3 nucleotide sequence: TGTGCCAGCAGCAGGTCCGGGACAGGTGGAGAGACCCAGTACTTC.

This clone was counted a few times. This rearrangement joins TRBV9 to TRBJ2-5, with 7 bases that match TRBD2. J gave up 2 bases and V 4 bases, and 14 bases lay outside the gene matches. Germline V lookup: CDR1 SGDLS, CDR2 YYNGEE. The CDR3 has 17 residues. The CDR3 region is CASSFWGSGENQETQYF. CDR3 nucleotides: TGTGCCAGCAGCTTCTGGGGGAGCGGGGAAAATCAAGAGACCCAGTACTTC. The whole variable domain, remainder taken from reference TRBV9 and TRBJ2-5, is DSGVTQTPKHLITATGQRVTLRCSPRSGDLSVYWYQQSLDQGLQFLIQYYNGEERAKGNILERFSAQQFPDLHSELNLSSLELGDSALYFCASSFWGSGENQETQYFGPGTRLLVL.

CDR3 sequence (DNA): TGTGCCACCAGCAGGGGACTAGCGGGAGTGGAAGAGACCCAGTACTTC. Residues: CATSRGLAGVEETQYF. The V gene is TRBV15, the J gene TRBJ2-5; TRBD2 aligns across 14 bases. CDR3 size: 16 residues. The trim removed 3 bases at V and 3 bases at J, leaving 3 bases unmatched. The germline gives CDR1 LNHNV, CDR2 YYDKDF (reference sequence).

The chain carries TRBV25-1 and TRBJ2-1, with 7 bases fitting TRBD2. CDR1 is MGHDK, CDR2 SYGVNS, per germline. Trimming at V came to 4 bases and at J to 6 bases, leaving 0 bases not matched to a gene. The CDR3 spans 12 residues. The CDR3 reads CASSGLANEQFF. The CDR3 region has the DNA TGTGCCAGCAGTGGACTAGCCAATGAGCAGTTCTTC.

V and J are TRBV30 and TRBJ1-2, with a weak D call TRBD1 (6 bases). Trimming stripped 1 base from V and 3 bases from J, with 15 bases between. Per germline, CDR1 GTSNPN and CDR2 SVGIG (reference sequence). There are 15 residues in the CDR3. CDR3 in amino acids: CAWSGTMGAYYGYTF. CDR3 nucleotides: TGTGCCTGGAGTGGAACTATGGGGGCATACTATGGCTACACCTTC.

CDR3 in amino acids: CASSGGLAGGEGTDTQYF. As DNA, the CDR3 is TGTGCCAGCAGCGGGGGACTAGCGGGAGGAGAGGGCACAGATACGCAGTATTTT. The genes are TRBV7-6 and TRBJ2-3; 15 bases fit TRBD2. This CDR3 comprises 18 residues. J gave up 1 base and V 5 bases, and 7 bases lay outside the gene matches. Germline-derived CDR1 and CDR2 are SGHVS and FNYEAQ. Supplemented by reference TRBV7-6 and TRBJ2-3, the full variable domain reads GAGVSQSPRYKVTKRGQDVALRCDPISGHVSLYWYRQALGQGPEFLTYFNYEAQQDKSGLPNDRFSAERPEGSISTLTIQRTEQRDSAMYRCASSGGLAGGEGTDTQYFGPGTRLTVL.

The chain is built from TRBV4-3 and TRBJ2-3, with 10 bases matching TRBD2. CDR1 LGHNA and CDR2 YSLEER come from the germline V gene. This CDR3 has 18 amino acids. V lost 1 base to trimming and J lost 4 bases; unmatched junction nucleotides: 11. This chain's CDR3 is CASSQVAPSGGRADTQYF. In DNA, the CDR3 is TGCGCCAGCAGCCAAGTTGCCCCTAGCGGGGGCCGAGCAGATACGCAGTATTTT.

This chain joins TRBV6-5 and TRBJ2-7, with D perhaps matching TRBD1 (5 bases). The CDR3 has 15 amino acids. V was pared by 7 bases and J by 0 bases, with 16 bases between. Germline CDR1 reads MNHEY; CDR2 reads SVGAGI. The CDR3 DNA reads TGTGCCAGCATCGAACAACAGGTTATCTCCTACGAGCAGTACTTC. Encoded protein: CASIEQQVISYEQYF.

The chain combines TRBV30 with TRBJ2-3; possibly TRBD2 for D (6 bases). The CDR3 spans 14 residues. The ends were cut back, 7 bases at V and 6 bases at J, with 20 bases in the middle. CDR1 and CDR2 from the germline V gene are GTSNPN and SVGIG (reference sequence). The CDR3 reads CAFGGQPAGDTQYF. CDR3 in DNA: TGTGCCTTTGGAGGGCAGCCGGCGGGGGATACGCAGTATTTT.

V and J are TRBV9 and TRBJ2-1, with 8 bases identical to TRBD2. CDR3 length equals 16 residues. With V trimmed by 3 bases and J by 1 base, 6 bases remained unmatched. Germline CDR1 and CDR2: SGDLS and YYNGEE. The CDR3 DNA sequence: TGTGCCAGCAGCGGACTAGCGAAAGGGTCCTACAATGAGCAGTTCTTC. Translation gives CASSGLAKGSYNEQFF.